A single T cell receptor (beta chain) is shown here with its context. Its antigen is undetermined. The source of the sample is a study of T-cell reconstitution after alpha-beta-depleted transplantation in children. Trimming removed 6 bases at V and 8 bases at J, with 11 bases between. CDR1 is SQVTM and CDR2 is ANQGSEA in the germline V gene. The CDR3 has 11 residues. Study results and limitations: Hyperexpanded clones declined; after one year, newly produced T cells mostly supplied diversity. Reportedly, only several hundred clones from non-depleted graft cells drove alpha-beta T-cell counts at about two months.

The TCRbeta library was prepared with unique molecular identifiers. TCRdb reprocessed the PCR reads with MiXCR, giving one entry per CDR3 protein. The sample has a few hundred thousand distinct CDR3 sequences, around 27% seen once; the top ten hold about 35%. The chain combines TRBV29-1 with TRBJ2-1; a possible D gene is TRBD2 (6 bases). Sample: PBMCs, taken before TCRalphabeta/CD19-depleted stem cell transplant. The receptor was isolated from a boy under two years old with Wiskott-Aldrich syndrome, due to receive a stem cell transplant. CDR3 amino acids: CSVAGSDEQFF. CDR3 nucleotides: TGCAGCGTGGCCGGGAGCGATGAGCAGTTCTTC.